These 2 T cell receptor beta chains came from one sample sequenced in a study of T cell changes during pregnancy in multiple sclerosis. Clones were read by immunoSEQ multiplex PCR, and TCRdb kept only the in-frame ones, dropping some. The table has 40,000 to 50,000 clones, more than 85% seen once. The specimen comprised CD8+ T cells from peripheral blood mononuclear cells, sampled in the third trimester of pregnancy. The receptor source for this set is a female donor with multiple sclerosis, enrolled in a pregnancy study.

J is TRBJ2-1 and V is TRBV28; TRBD2 might be the D (6 bases). The CDR3 has 16 residues. Germline CDR1 and CDR2: MDHEN and SYDVKM. V lost 5 bases and J 4 bases, leaving 18 bases between the germline ends. The CDR3 loop is CASSPPTGGIYNEQFF. The CDR3 DNA reads TGTGCCAGCAGTCCCCCGACTGGAGGGATTTACAATGAGCAGTTCTTC.

J is TRBJ2-3 and V is TRBV28, with D tentatively TRBD2 (5 bases). The CDR3 consists of 14 residues. Germline V lookup: CDR1 MDHEN, CDR2 SYDVKM. Trimming removed 3 bases from V and 3 bases from J, with 10 bases in between. The CDR3 loop is CASSFLRGTDTQYF. CDR3 DNA sequence: TGTGCCAGCAGTTTCCTTCGAGGGACAGATACGCAGTATTTT.